This T cell receptor beta chain was sequenced during a study of blood T cell repertoires in COVID-19. The count of this clone is one. The germline V gene has CDR1 SGHAT and CDR2 FQNNGV. V was pared by 2 bases and J by 0 bases, with 12 bases between. There are 16 residues in the CDR3. Assignment of participants to cohorts was predicated upon participant-reported clinical history. Under the authors' procedure: Reference gene primer amplification gave nucleated cell count estimates. The protocol was immunoSEQ multiplex PCR, while the TCRdb copy is restricted to in-frame clones and leaves out a portion. Clonal size and the V and J genes are those of that table, whereas D and trimming came from the DNA. The sample consists of about 270,000 clones, about 89% of them appearing once.

Sequencing was performed on PBMCs or T cells enriched from blood (not recorded which). The receptor was derived from a woman under 30 who had recovered from COVID-19. The chain recombines TRBV11-2 with TRBJ2-3, with a possible D match to TRBD2 (5 bases). The CDR3 nucleotides are TGTGCCAGCAGCTTAAACAGACTAAGTAGCACAGATACGCAGTATTTT. It encodes CASSLNRLSSTDTQYF.